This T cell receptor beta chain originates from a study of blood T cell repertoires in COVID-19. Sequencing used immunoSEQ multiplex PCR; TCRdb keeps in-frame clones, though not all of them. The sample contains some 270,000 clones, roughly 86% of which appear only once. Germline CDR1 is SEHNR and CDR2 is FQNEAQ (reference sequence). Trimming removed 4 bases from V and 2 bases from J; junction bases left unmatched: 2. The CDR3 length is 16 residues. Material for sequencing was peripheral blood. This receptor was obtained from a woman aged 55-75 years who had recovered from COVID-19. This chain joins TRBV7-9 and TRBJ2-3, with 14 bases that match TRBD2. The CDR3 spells CASSWTSGGYTDTQYF. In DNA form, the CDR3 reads TGTGCCAGCAGCTGGACTAGCGGGGGGTACACAGATACGCAGTATTTT.